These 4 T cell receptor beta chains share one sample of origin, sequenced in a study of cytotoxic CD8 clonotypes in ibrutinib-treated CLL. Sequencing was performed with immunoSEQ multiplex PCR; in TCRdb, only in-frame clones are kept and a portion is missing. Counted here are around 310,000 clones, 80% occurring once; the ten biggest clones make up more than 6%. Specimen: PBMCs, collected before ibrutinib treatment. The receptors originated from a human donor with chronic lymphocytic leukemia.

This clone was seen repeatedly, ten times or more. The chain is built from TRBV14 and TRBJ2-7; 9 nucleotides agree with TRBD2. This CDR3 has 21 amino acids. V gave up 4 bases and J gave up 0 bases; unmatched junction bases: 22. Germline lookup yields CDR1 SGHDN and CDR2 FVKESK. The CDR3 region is CASSRSLPSGLASVGSYEQYF. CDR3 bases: TGTGCCAGCAGCCGTTCCCTGCCGTCCGGACTAGCGTCCGTAGGCTCCTACGAGCAGTACTTC.

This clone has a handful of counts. The CDR3 nucleotides are TGTGCCAGCAGTTTCTACAGGGGGAATCAGCCCCAGCATTTT. Translating it yields CASSFYRGNQPQHF. The chain joins TRBV28 to TRBJ1-5, with 8 bases matching TRBD1. The CDR3 totals 14 residues. V lost 3 bases and J lost 4; bases outside the gene matches: 2. From germline, CDR1 is MDHEN and CDR2 SYDVKM.

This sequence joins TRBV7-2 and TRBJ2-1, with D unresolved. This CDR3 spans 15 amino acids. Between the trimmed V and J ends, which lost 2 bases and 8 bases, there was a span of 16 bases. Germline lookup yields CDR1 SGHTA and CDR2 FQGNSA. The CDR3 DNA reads TGTGCCAGCAGCTTAAATTGGGCAGTAGTCGATGAGCAGTTCTTC. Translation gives CASSLNWAVVDEQFF.

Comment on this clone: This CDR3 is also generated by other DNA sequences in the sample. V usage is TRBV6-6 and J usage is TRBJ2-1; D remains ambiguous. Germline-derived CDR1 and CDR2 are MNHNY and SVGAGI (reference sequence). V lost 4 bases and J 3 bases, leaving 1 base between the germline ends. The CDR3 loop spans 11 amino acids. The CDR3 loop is CASSFYNEQFF. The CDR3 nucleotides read TGTGCCAGCAGTTTCTACAATGAGCAGTTCTTC.